The 5 T cell receptor beta chains below come from one sample, sequenced in a study of T cell responses to AZD1222 COVID-19 vaccine. Some clones are missing from TCRdb's copy, which holds only in-frame ones; the method was immunoSEQ multiplex PCR. The repertoire includes about 180,000 clones, 94% of them detected once, and 1.5% to 2% sits in the top ten. The specimen was peripheral blood, collected 28 days after the second AZD1222 dose. The receptors come from an adult who received the AZD1222 COVID-19 vaccine.

V is TRBV6-5 and J is TRBJ1-4, with 9 bases fitting TRBD1. The length of the CDR3 is 14 residues. With V trimmed by 8 bases and J by 8 bases, 9 bases remained unmatched. The germline V gene encodes CDR1 MNHEY and CDR2 SVGAGI. CDR3 bases: TGTGCCAGCGCCTCGGACAGGGGAAGGGAAAAACTGTTTTTT. Its translation is CASASDRGREKLFF.

V and J are TRBV18 and TRBJ2-1, with TRBD2 matching 13 bases. The length of the CDR3 is 15 residues. Germline CDR1 KGHSH, CDR2 LQKENI. The V and J ends lost 8 bases and 7 bases, in that order; junction bases with no gene match: 8. CDR3 amino acids: CASRWTSGSVNEQFF. In DNA, the CDR3 is TGTGCCAGCCGATGGACTAGCGGGAGCGTAAATGAGCAGTTCTTC.

The chain is built from TRBV28 and TRBJ2-7; 7 bases map to TRBD2. Germline values: CDR1 MDHEN, CDR2 SYDVKM. J was trimmed by 0 bases and V by 5 bases; bases with no gene match: 1. The CDR3 loop spans 13 amino acids. The CDR3 reads CASSGDYSYEQYF. CDR3 sequence (DNA): TGTGCCAGCAGTGGGGACTACTCCTACGAGCAGTACTTC.

The chain employs TRBV30 and TRBJ1-6, with D tentatively TRBD1 (6 bases). V was trimmed by 5 bases and J by 7 bases, leaving 15 bases between them. This CDR3 has 14 amino acids. Germline assignment: CDR1 GTSNPN and CDR2 SVGIG (reference sequence). DNA for the CDR3: TGTGCCTGGTCTCCGGGGCAGGGGAATTCACCCCTCCACTTT. Translation gives CAWSPGQGNSPLHF.

The genes are TRBV7-9 and TRBJ1-2; D remains unclear. The germline V and J ends were trimmed by 6 bases and 4 bases, with 9 bases remaining between them. The germline CDR1 and CDR2 sequences are SEHNR and FQNEAQ (reference sequence). The CDR3 is 12 amino acids. In DNA, the CDR3 is TGTGCCAGCAGTGTTGATAGCTATGGCTACACCTTC. Amino acid sequence: CASSVDSYGYTF.